These T cell receptor beta chains were read from a single sample in a study of cytomegalovirus exposure and HLA in healthy donors. Method: immunoSEQ multiplex PCR; TCRdb's copy keeps in-frame clones and lacks some. The repertoire has some 350,000 clones, 87% of them found once; the top ten carry roughly 1.2%. Sequencing used PBMCs. These receptors were collected from a woman in her 30s in good health and CMV-seropositive. Both conserved end residues are part of each CDR3. A D gene is named only where the DNA matches it firmly. Clone size is not always given. Where it is, it says once, few, many or a class for expanded clones.

V: TRBV9; size: once; J: TRBJ2-1; D: TRBD2; DNA: TGTGCCAGCAGCGCAGAGCGGGAGAGGGTCAATGAGCAGTTCTTC; CDR3: CASSAERERVNEQFF
V: TRBV27; size: NA; J: TRBJ2-3; D: TRBD2; DNA: TGTGCCAGCAGTCAGACTAGCGGGAGAAGGGCGGGCACAGATACGCAGTATTTT; CDR3: CASSQTSGRRAGTDTQYF
V: TRBV7-2; size: NA; J: TRBJ2-7; D: TRBD2; DNA: TGTGCCAGCAGCTTACGTGGACTAGGCATATACGAGCAGTACTTC; CDR3: CASSLRGLGIYEQYF
V: TRBV18; size: NA; J: TRBJ2-1; D: TRBD2; DNA: TGTGCCAGCTCACCCCTAGTGTCTAGCGGGAGGTCGAGCTCCTACAATGAGCAGTTCTTC; CDR3: CASSPLVSSGRSSSYNEQFF
V: TRBV6-6; size: once; J: TRBJ2-7; D: NA; DNA: TGTGCCAGCAGTTACGGCGTCCACGAGCAGTACTTC; CDR3: CASSYGVHEQYF
V: TRBV9; size: NA; J: TRBJ2-1; D: NA; DNA: TGTGCCAGCAGCGTAGGACAATTTGAGCAGTTCTTC; CDR3: CASSVGQFEQFF
V: TRBV6-1; size: few; J: TRBJ1-5; D: TRBD1; DNA: TGTGCCAGCAGCCACCGGGACAGGTCCAATCAGCCCCAGCATTTT; CDR3: CASSHRDRSNQPQHF
V: TRBV28; size: NA; J: TRBJ2-3; D: NA; DNA: TGTGCCAGCGGGGGAAGCGGTGTAGGCACGCAGTATTTT; CDR3: CASGGSGVGTQYF
V: TRBV12-5; size: NA; J: TRBJ2-5; D: TRBD1; DNA: TGTGCTCGACTCCCGGGACAGGGAAGAGCCCAGTACTTC; CDR3: CARLPGQGRAQYF
V: TRBV7-8; size: NA; J: TRBJ1-5; D: NA; DNA: TGTGCCAGCAGCTTGGTCGTGGGGTCCGTAGGCAATCAGCCCCAGCATTTT; CDR3: CASSLVVGSVGNQPQHF
V: TRBV6-5; size: NA; J: TRBJ2-7; D: NA; DNA: TGTGCCAGCAGGGTGGGGGCTACCGAGCAGTACTTC; CDR3: CASRVGATEQYF
V: TRBV27; size: NA; J: TRBJ1-5; D: NA; DNA: TGTGCCAGCAGTTGGGGTAGCAATCAGCCCCAGCATTTT; CDR3: CASSWGSNQPQHF
V: TRBV4-2; size: NA; J: TRBJ2-7; D: NA; DNA: TGTGCCAGCAGCCAAGAGAGCTACGAGCAGTACTTC; CDR3: CASSQESYEQYF
V: TRBV6-1; size: NA; J: TRBJ2-7; D: TRBD1; DNA: TGTGCCAGCAGTGGGGGACAGTCCTACGAGCAGTACTTC; CDR3: CASSGGQSYEQYF
V: TRBV6-1; size: NA; J: TRBJ2-7; D: TRBD2; DNA: TGTGCCAGCAGCAAGACTAGCGGGGACTCCTACGAGCAGTACTTC; CDR3: CASSKTSGDSYEQYF
V: TRBV15; size: once; J: TRBJ1-2; D: NA; DNA: TGTGCCACCAGCATTACCCCTTTCCGGAAACGCGATGGCTACACCTTC; CDR3: CATSITPFRKRDGYTF
V: TRBV7-9; size: NA; J: TRBJ2-7; D: NA; DNA: TGTGCCAGCAGCTTGGCCACAGGGTCCTACGAGCAGTACTTC; CDR3: CASSLATGSYEQYF
V: TRBV7-8; size: NA; J: TRBJ2-7; D: NA; DNA: TGTGCCACTAGAAGGGACTTTTCCTACGAGCAGTACTTC; CDR3: CATRRDFSYEQYF
V: TRBV18; size: NA; J: TRBJ2-1; D: NA; DNA: TGTGCCAGCTCACCGACTAACTACAATGAGCAGTTCTTC; CDR3: CASSPTNYNEQFF
V: TRBV6-5; size: NA; J: TRBJ2-3; D: NA; DNA: TGTGCCAGCAGAGACGGAAGTTGGACAGATACGCAGTATTTT; CDR3: CASRDGSWTDTQYF
V: TRBV6-1; size: NA; J: TRBJ2-7; D: NA; DNA: TGTGCCAGCCTTCGGGGGACAGAGACCTACGAGCAGTACTTC; CDR3: CASLRGTETYEQYF
V: TRBV9; size: NA; J: TRBJ2-2; D: NA; DNA: TGTGCCAGCAGCGACGGGAAGGGGGAGCTGTTTTTT; CDR3: CASSDGKGELFF
V: TRBV4-1; size: NA; J: TRBJ1-1; D: NA; DNA: TGCGCCAGCAGCCTGGCGGGCAGGTCCAACACTGAAGCTTTCTTT; CDR3: CASSLAGRSNTEAFF